The rows below give T cell receptor beta chains drawn from one sample of a study of T cell changes during pregnancy in multiple sclerosis. The method was immunoSEQ multiplex PCR; TCRdb's version includes in-frame clones alone and lacks a portion of them. The sample consists of 75,000 to 95,000 clones, 75% to 95% of them appearing once. Sequenced material: peripheral blood, taken before pregnancy. Source of these receptors: a female donor with multiple sclerosis, enrolled in a pregnancy study. The CDR3 runs from the conserved cysteine through the conserved F or W. A D gene is named only where the DNA matches it firmly. For some rows the clone size is stated as once, few or many, or as a class when expanded; others skip it.

j_call clone_size v_call d_call cdr3_length cdr3_aa cdr3_nt
TRBJ2-1 once TRBV6-5 . 14 CASSLVGGYNEQFF TGTGCCAGCAGCCTTGTGGGGGGCTACAATGAGCAGTTCTTC
TRBJ2-2 . TRBV7-3 TRBD1 16 CASSRPDRDYTGELFF TGTGCCAGCAGCCGCCCGGACAGGGACTACACCGGGGAGCTGTTTTTT
TRBJ2-2 . TRBV11-2 TRBD1 16 CASSSPGQGRYGELFF TGTGCCAGCAGCTCTCCGGGACAGGGGAGATACGGGGAGCTGTTTTTT
TRBJ2-3 . TRBV7-9 TRBD1 16 CASSSALGTGVDTQYF TGTGCCAGCAGCTCAGCTCTAGGGACAGGGGTGGATACGCAGTATTTT
TRBJ2-3 . TRBV9 . 16 CASSANHRGGTDTQYF TGTGCCAGCAGCGCCAACCACCGCGGGGGCACAGATACGCAGTATTTT
TRBJ2-1 once TRBV4-2 TRBD2 16 CASSQGAGGSYNEQFF TGTGCCAGCAGCCAAGGGGCGGGGGGGTCCTACAATGAGCAGTTCTTC
TRBJ2-5 . TRBV10-3 . 14 CATRQGGTGETQYF TGTGCCACCAGACAGGGAGGGACCGGGGAGACCCAGTACTTC
TRBJ2-1 . TRBV9 . 17 CASSVALPGASYNEQFF TGTGCCAGCAGCGTAGCCCTTCCGGGAGCCTCCTACAATGAGCAGTTCTTC
TRBJ2-2 . TRBV27 TRBD2 17 CASSLRGVGPATGELFF TGTGCCAGCAGTTTACGGGGGGTAGGGCCCGCTACCGGGGAGCTGTTTTTT
TRBJ2-7 once TRBV19 TRBD1 14 CASSPTGQSYEQYF TGTGCCAGTAGTCCGACAGGGCAGTCCTACGAGCAGTACTTC
TRBJ2-2 . TRBV19 . 14 CASSIVQGTGELFF TGTGCCAGTAGTATAGTACAGGGCACCGGGGAGCTGTTTTTT
TRBJ2-7 . TRBV28 TRBD1 16 CASSLNPGQGTREQYF TGTGCCAGCAGTCTGAATCCGGGACAGGGAACGCGGGAGCAGTACTTC
TRBJ2-7 . TRBV7-8 . 13 CASSFGLANEQYF TGTGCCAGCAGCTTCGGACTGGCTAACGAGCAGTACTTC
TRBJ1-2 . TRBV27 TRBD1 14 CASSKTGVTYGYTF TGTGCCAGCAGCAAGACAGGGGTTACCTATGGCTACACCTTC
TRBJ1-3 . TRBV7-2 . 14 CASSPAGPDWTIYF TGTGCCAGCAGCCCCGCGGGCCCCGATTGGACCATATATTTT
TRBJ1-4 . TRBV18 . 15 CASSLQQATNEKLFF TGTGCCAGCTCACTCCAACAGGCAACTAATGAAAAACTGTTTTTT
TRBJ2-7 . TRBV5-1 TRBD2 15 CASSLQTSGAYEQYF TGCGCCAGCAGCCTACAGACTAGCGGGGCCTACGAGCAGTACTTC
TRBJ1-5 . TRBV18 . 13 CASSPDRNQPQHF TGTGCCAGCTCACCAGACAGGAATCAGCCCCAGCATTTT
TRBJ2-3 . TRBV28 TRBD1 19 CASSLTQGQTRVFTDTQYF TGTGCCAGCAGTTTGACCCAGGGACAGACGCGAGTTTTCACAGATACGCAGTATTTT
TRBJ2-7 . TRBV6-1 . 11 CASIGTGEQYF TGTGCCAGCATAGGGACTGGCGAGCAGTACTTC
TRBJ2-1 . TRBV9 . 13 CASSLQLGNEQFF TGTGCCAGCAGCCTCCAACTTGGCAATGAGCAGTTCTTC
TRBJ2-1 . TRBV4-2 . 18 CASSQKSAGILLYNEQFF TGTGCCAGCAGCCAAAAGAGCGCAGGGATCCTATTATACAATGAGCAGTTCTTC
TRBJ2-5 . TRBV18 TRBD1 16 CASSLSDRAVFETQYF TGTGCCAGCTCACTATCGGACAGGGCGGTATTCGAGACCCAGTACTTC
TRBJ2-7 . TRBV7-7 . 15 CASSLETGVGYEQYF TGTGCCAGCAGCTTAGAAACAGGAGTGGGATACGAGCAGTACTTC
TRBJ1-1 . TRBV9 . 14 CASSATGRGTEAFF TGTGCCAGCAGCGCAACGGGCAGGGGCACTGAAGCTTTCTTT
TRBJ2-1 . TRBV27 . 11 CASSSAGKQFF TGTGCCAGCAGTTCGGCAGGAAAGCAGTTCTTC
TRBJ2-4 once TRBV7-9 TRBD1 13 CASSLDRASIQYF TGTGCCAGCAGCCTAGACAGGGCTAGCATTCAGTACTTC
TRBJ1-5 . TRBV4-3 TRBD1 14 CASSQGTGGQPQHF TGCGCCAGCAGCCAAGGGACAGGGGGGCAGCCCCAGCATTTT
TRBJ2-7 . TRBV18 . 15 CASSPRGSGAYEQYF TGTGCCAGCTCACCAAGAGGAAGTGGGGCTTACGAGCAGTACTTC
TRBJ2-3 . TRBV5-5 TRBD2 15 CASSLEAGITDTQYF TGTGCCAGCAGCTTGGAAGCGGGGATCACAGATACGCAGTATTTT
TRBJ2-3 few TRBV6-1 . 17 CASSEAEDSLYTDTQYF TGTGCCAGCAGTGAAGCGGAGGACAGCCTATACACAGATACGCAGTATTTT
TRBJ1-2 . TRBV9 . 16 CASSARVLTGYDGYTF TGTGCCAGCAGCGCCCGAGTGCTTACAGGGTACGATGGCTACACCTTC
TRBJ2-7 few TRBV18 . 14 CASSPKDTSYEQYF TGTGCCAGCTCACCGAAGGACACCTCCTACGAGCAGTACTTC
TRBJ2-1 . TRBV11-1 TRBD2 15 CASSPSGSSYNEQFF TGTGCCAGCAGCCCTAGCGGTAGCTCCTACAATGAGCAGTTCTTC
TRBJ2-7 . TRBV12-5 . 15 CASGLVLHRSYEQYF TGTGCTAGTGGTTTGGTACTCCACAGATCCTACGAGCAGTACTTC
TRBJ1-5 few TRBV5-1 . 13 CASSSILDQPQHF TGCGCCAGCAGCTCTATACTTGATCAGCCCCAGCATTTT
TRBJ2-1 . TRBV19 TRBD1 13 CASRDRPSNEQFF TGTGCCAGTAGGGACAGGCCTTCCAATGAGCAGTTCTTC
TRBJ1-2 . TRBV5-1 TRBD1 14 CASRSDRASHGYTF TGCGCCAGCAGATCGGACAGGGCCTCTCATGGCTACACCTTC
TRBJ1-1 few TRBV5-1 . 13 CASSFTADTEAFF TGCGCCAGCAGTTTTACGGCGGACACTGAAGCTTTCTTT
TRBJ1-5 . TRBV18 . 13 CASSPERNQPQHF TGTGCCAGCTCACCAGAGAGGAATCAGCCCCAGCATTTT
TRBJ1-1 . TRBV7-9 . 13 CASSFERETEAFF TGTGCCAGCAGCTTCGAGAGAGAGACTGAAGCTTTCTTT
TRBJ2-1 . TRBV27 TRBD1 17 CASSFRITGERYNEQFF TGTGCCAGCAGTTTCCGGATTACAGGGGAAAGGTACAATGAGCAGTTCTTC
TRBJ1-3 . TRBV5-8 . 16 CASSFISPTGGNTIYF TGTGCCAGCAGCTTTATCAGCCCGACAGGTGGAAACACCATATATTTT
TRBJ2-5 once TRBV7-3 . 14 CASSPQQRQETQYF TGTGCCAGCAGCCCCCAACAGAGACAAGAGACCCAGTACTTC
TRBJ2-1 . TRBV10-3 TRBD1 13 CAARTGVGDEQFF TGTGCCGCCAGGACAGGGGTCGGCGATGAGCAGTTCTTC
TRBJ1-2 . TRBV27 TRBD1 15 CASSFRGGGLQGYTF TGTGCCAGCAGTTTTCGTGGAGGGGGCCTTCAGGGCTACACCTTC
TRBJ2-4 few TRBV7-3 TRBD1 15 CASSLGLGQGNIQYF TGTGCCAGCAGCTTGGGGTTGGGACAGGGAAACATTCAGTACTTC
TRBJ2-5 . TRBV4-2 TRBD2 16 CASSGLSGGALETQYF TGTGCCAGCAGCGGGCTTAGCGGGGGGGCCTTGGAGACCCAGTACTTC
TRBJ2-1 . TRBV5-4 . 13 CATLSQVGNEQFF TGTGCCACCCTCAGTCAGGTCGGCAATGAGCAGTTCTTC
TRBJ1-1 . TRBV7-8 . 13 CASSLKRDTEAFF TGTGCCAGCAGCTTAAAACGGGACACTGAAGCTTTCTTT
TRBJ2-2 . TRBV7-9 . 14 CASSRTGDTGELFF TGTGCCAGCAGTCGTACAGGCGACACCGGGGAGCTGTTTTTT